The sequence of this T cell receptor beta chain was determined in a study of blood T cell repertoires in COVID-19. Original processing methods: Amplification of reference gene primers was used by the study to estimate nucleated cell counts. Generated by immunoSEQ multiplex PCR, the TCRdb table keeps only in-frame clones and is missing some. That table is the source of V, J and clone size, and D and trimming were worked out from the DNA. Seen here are about 170,000 clones, approximately 87% observed once, and the top ten hold approximately 10%. The CDR3 is made up of 14 amino acids. Trimming stripped 3 bases from V and 5 bases from J, with 12 bases between. Germline V CDR1 and CDR2: SGHNT, YYREEE (reference sequence).

Sequenced input: peripheral blood. The chain has TRBV5-4 and TRBJ2-1, with D tentatively TRBD1 (6 bases). The clonotype comes from a woman aged 55-75 years with COVID-19, enrolled during active disease. The CDR3 DNA reads TGTGCCAGCAGCTCGTTAAGGACAGACAATGAGCAGTTCTTC. This translates into CASSSLRTDNEQFF.